This record covers a single T cell receptor (beta chain). The data originate from a study of control samples from healthy donors and cancer patients. The CDR3 contains 12 residues. Trimming cost V 3 bases and J 6 bases, with 8 bases left between them. Profiling relied on immunoSEQ multiplex PCR, and the TCRdb table lists in-frame clones only, not all of them. The data hold some 120,000 clones, with about 94% observed a single time. V usage is TRBV12-3 or TRBV12-4 and J usage is TRBJ1-1; a weak D match, TRBD1 (5 bases). The sequencing input was blood. The source of this sequence is a man aged 25 to 45 in good health. This CDR3 is CASSFGGAEAFF. DNA of the CDR3: TGTGCCAGCAGTTTTGGGGGGGCTGAAGCTTTCTTT.